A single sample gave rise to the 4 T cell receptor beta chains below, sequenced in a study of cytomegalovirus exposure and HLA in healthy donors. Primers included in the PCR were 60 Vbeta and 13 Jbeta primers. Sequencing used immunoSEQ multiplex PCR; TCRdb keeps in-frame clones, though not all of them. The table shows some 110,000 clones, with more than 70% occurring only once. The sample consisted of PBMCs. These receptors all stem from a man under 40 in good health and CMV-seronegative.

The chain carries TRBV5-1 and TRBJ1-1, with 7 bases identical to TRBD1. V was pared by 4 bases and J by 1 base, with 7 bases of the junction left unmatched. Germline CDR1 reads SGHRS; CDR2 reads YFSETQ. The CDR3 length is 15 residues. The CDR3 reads CASSLQGQQNTEAFF. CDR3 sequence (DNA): TGCGCCAGCAGCCTCCAGGGACAGCAGAACACTGAAGCTTTCTTT. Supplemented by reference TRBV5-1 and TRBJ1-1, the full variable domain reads KAGVTQTPRYLIKTRGQQVTLSCSPISGHRSVSWYQQTPGQGLQFLFEYFSETQRNKGNFPGRFSGRQFSNSRSEMNVSTLELGDSALYLCASSLQGQQNTEAFFGQGTRLTVV.

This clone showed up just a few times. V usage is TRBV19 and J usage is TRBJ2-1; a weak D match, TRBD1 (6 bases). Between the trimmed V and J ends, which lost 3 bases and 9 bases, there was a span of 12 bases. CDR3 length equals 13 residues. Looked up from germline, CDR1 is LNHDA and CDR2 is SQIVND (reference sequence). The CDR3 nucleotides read TGTGCCAGTAGTATGGGACAATTTGGTGAGCAGTTCTTC. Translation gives CASSMGQFGEQFF.

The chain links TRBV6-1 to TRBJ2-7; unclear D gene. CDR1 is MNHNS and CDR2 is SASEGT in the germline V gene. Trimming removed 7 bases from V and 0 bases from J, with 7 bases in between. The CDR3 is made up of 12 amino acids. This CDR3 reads CASIQDSYEQYF. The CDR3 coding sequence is TGTGCCAGCATCCAGGACTCCTACGAGCAGTACTTC.

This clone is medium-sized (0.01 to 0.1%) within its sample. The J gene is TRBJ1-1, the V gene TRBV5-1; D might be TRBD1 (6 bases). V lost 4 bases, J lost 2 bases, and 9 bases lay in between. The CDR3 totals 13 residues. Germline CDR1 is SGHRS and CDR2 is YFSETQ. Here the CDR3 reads CASSVDSNTEAFF. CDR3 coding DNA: TGCGCCAGCAGCGTGGACAGTAACACTGAAGCTTTCTTT.